The 25 T cell receptor beta chains in this list originate from one sample, sequenced in a study of cytomegalovirus exposure and HLA in healthy donors. Produced via immunoSEQ multiplex PCR; TCRdb's table is partial and in-frame only. The table shows roughly 190,000 clones, with about 82% occurring only once. The sample comprised PBMCs. These receptors were obtained from a woman between 18 and 29 years old in good health and CMV-seronegative.

The CDR3: CASSIARDTGELFF. In nucleotides, the CDR3 is TGTGCCAGTAGTATCGCGAGGGACACCGGGGAGCTGTTTTTT. This rearrangement joins TRBV19 to TRBJ2-2; weak D call: TRBD2 (5 bases). The CDR3 is made up of 14 amino acids. In germline, CDR1 is LNHDA, CDR2 SQIVND (reference sequence). V lost 3 bases and J 3 bases, leaving 8 bases between the germline ends.

The chain employs TRBV2 and TRBJ2-7; 8 nucleotides agree with TRBD1. Germline V gene data show CDR1 as SNHLY and CDR2 as FYNNEI. Losses at the gene ends were 6 bases for V and 5 bases for J; bases not matched to a gene: 9. The CDR3 spans 14 residues. CDR3 sequence reads: CASSGQGPGDEQYF. DNA of the CDR3: TGTGCCAGCAGCGGACAGGGTCCCGGGGACGAGCAGTACTTC.

This clone appeared a single time. The V gene is TRBV6-6, the J gene TRBJ1-1, with D possibly being TRBD1 (5 bases). Trimming removed 3 bases at V and 5 bases at J, with 10 bases between. Per germline, CDR1 MNHNY and CDR2 SVGAGI (reference sequence). CDR3 size: 13 residues. This CDR3 is CASSYGAGTEAFF. The CDR3 coding sequence is TGTGCCAGCAGTTATGGGGCTGGTACTGAAGCTTTCTTT.

V usage is TRBV7-9 and J usage is TRBJ2-1; no clear D. Trimming took off 3 bases at V and 0 bases at J, with 15 bases between the two ends. CDR1 SEHNR and CDR2 FQNEAQ come from the germline V gene (reference sequence). CDR3 length equals 17 residues. The CDR3 sequence is CASSFLEWYSSYNEQFF. DNA for the CDR3: TGTGCCAGCAGCTTCCTAGAGTGGTATAGCTCCTACAATGAGCAGTTCTTC.

The rearrangement uses TRBV5-1 and TRBJ2-7, with 7 positions matching TRBD1. The germline CDR1 and CDR2 sequences are SGHRS and YFSETQ. V lost 4 bases and J lost 1; bases outside the gene matches: 11. This CDR3 region has 16 residues. DNA for the CDR3: TGCGCCAGCAGCCCGAATGTTGGGGACAGATCCTACGAGCAGTACTTC. It codes for CASSPNVGDRSYEQYF.

The rearrangement links TRBV19 to TRBJ2-3, with 7 bases aligning to TRBD2. V shed 6 bases and J 4 bases; nucleotides not matched to a gene: 16. CDR1 is LNHDA, CDR2 SQIVND, per germline (reference sequence). This CDR3 contains 17 residues. The CDR3 region has the DNA TGTGCCAGTAGCCTAACCCCCGGGACTAAGTCATCAGATACGCAGTATTTT. Its protein is CASSLTPGTKSSDTQYF.

The chain carries TRBV5-1 and TRBJ2-3; a weak D match, TRBD1 (5 bases). Germline lookup yields CDR1 SGHRS and CDR2 YFSETQ. The ends were cut back, 2 bases at V and 0 bases at J, with 7 bases in the middle. The length of the CDR3 is 14 residues. As DNA, the CDR3 is TGCGCCAGCAGCTTAGGGGCTAGCACAGATACGCAGTATTTT. Amino acids: CASSLGASTDTQYF.

This clone has more than one count but fewer than ten. This chain connects TRBV7-9 to TRBJ2-7; tentative D call: TRBD2 (5 bases). CDR3 length: 12 residues. CDR1 is SEHNR, CDR2 FQNEAQ, per germline (reference sequence). Trimming shortened V by 2 bases and J by 3 bases, and 5 bases separated the two germline ends. The CDR3 sequence is CASSLSGYEQYF. The CDR3 nucleotides are TGTGCCAGCAGCTTAAGCGGCTACGAGCAGTACTTC. The variable domain in full, completed from reference TRBV7-9 and TRBJ2-7, reads DTGVSQNPRHKITKRGQNVTFRCDPISEHNRLYWYRQTLGQGPEFLTYFQNEAQLEKSRLLSDRFSAERPKGSFSTLEIQRTEQGDSAMYLCASSLSGYEQYFGPGTRLTVT.

This clone was seen many times. The chain joins TRBV4-2 to TRBJ2-2, with D perhaps TRBD2 (7 bases). This CDR3 contains 15 residues. CDR1 LGHNA and CDR2 YNFKEQ come from the germline V gene. V gave up 4 bases and J gave up 1 base, with 10 bases separating them. The CDR3 is CASSPGGENTGELFF. DNA for the CDR3: TGTGCCAGCAGCCCGGGGGGCGAGAACACCGGGGAGCTGTTTTTT.

The chain employs TRBV7-6 and TRBJ2-7, with a weak D call TRBD2 (6 bases). The V gene's germline CDR1 is SGHVS and CDR2 FNYEAQ. The CDR3 covers 13 residues. Trimming pared 6 bases from V and 3 bases from J, leaving 12 bases between. The CDR3 coding sequence is TGTGCCAGCAGGTCGGGGGTTGGCTACGAGCAGTACTTC. Translating gives CASRSGVGYEQYF.

The chain links TRBV11-3 to TRBJ1-1, with a tentative D call TRBD1 (6 bases). Germline assignment: CDR1 SGHNT and CDR2 YENEEA. The length of the CDR3 is 14 residues. V lost 1 base to trimming and J lost 1 base, with 7 bases between them. Here the CDR3 DNA reads TGTGCCAGCAGCTTAGCAGGGGCGAACACTGAAGCTTTCTTT. Translating gives CASSLAGANTEAFF.

The chain employs TRBV6-4 and TRBJ2-3; the D gene is possibly TRBD1 (6 bases). Germline CDR1 reads MRHNA; CDR2 reads SNTAGT. The CDR3 runs to 14 residues. Trimming pared 6 bases from V and 4 bases from J, leaving 14 bases between. In DNA form, the CDR3 reads TGTGCCAGCAGCCTACAGGGTGAAGCAGATACGCAGTATTTT. It codes for CASSLQGEADTQYF.

J is TRBJ2-7 and V is TRBV6-6; a possible D gene is TRBD2 (5 bases). CDR3 length: 13 residues. In germline, CDR1 is MNHNY, CDR2 SVGAGI (reference sequence). V was pared by 6 bases and J by 1 base, with 10 bases between. The CDR3 is CASSNQRSYEQYF. DNA for the CDR3: TGTGCCAGCAGCAACCAGCGGTCCTACGAGCAGTACTTC.

This sequence joins TRBV29-1 and TRBJ2-1; 10 bases agree with TRBD2. The CDR3 consists of 13 residues. Germline V gene lookup returns CDR1 SQVTM and CDR2 ANQGSEA. Germline trimming cut 5 bases from V and 9 bases from J; bases unmatched to any gene: 7. The CDR3 DNA reads as TGCAGCGTTCAGCGGGAGGGCCTACGTGAGCAGTTCTTC. Translating it yields CSVQREGLREQFF.

The chain recombines TRBV29-1 with TRBJ2-1, with a tentative D call TRBD2 (5 bases). Germline assignment: CDR1 SQVTM and CDR2 ANQGSEA. The CDR3 covers 14 residues. V lost 6 bases and J 3 bases, leaving 15 bases between the germline ends. The CDR3 DNA is TGCAGCGTAGACGGGGTATTTAGCTACAATGAGCAGTTCTTC. Amino acid sequence: CSVDGVFSYNEQFF.

The chain is built from TRBV19 and TRBJ2-5, with 8 bases that match TRBD2. Germline V gene lookup returns CDR1 LNHDA and CDR2 SQIVND (reference sequence). There are 14 residues in the CDR3. V dropped 2 bases and J dropped 6; count of bases not matched to a gene: 5. CDR3 residues: CASSIRGGTKTQYF. CDR3 nucleotide sequence: TGTGCCAGTAGTATACGGGGGGGTACGAAGACCCAGTACTTC.

This chain uses TRBV18 with TRBJ2-2, with D unclear. From germline, CDR1 is KGHSH and CDR2 LQKENI. The CDR3 spans 16 residues. The germline V and J ends were trimmed by 2 bases and 4 bases, with 14 bases remaining between them. The CDR3 bases are TGTGCCAGCTCACCAGGGCCTACTCTTTTCACCGGGGAGCTGTTTTTT. This codes for CASSPGPTLFTGELFF. The whole variable domain, filled in from reference TRBV18 and TRBJ2-2, reads NAGVMQNPRHLVRRRGQEARLRCSPMKGHSHVYWYRQLPEEGLKFMVYLQKENIIDESGMPKERFSAEFPKEGPSILRIQQVVRGDSAAYFCASSPGPTLFTGELFFGEGSRLTVL.

V usage is TRBV15 and J usage is TRBJ1-1; maybe TRBD1 (5 bases). CDR3 size: 15 residues. Looked up from germline, CDR1 is LNHNV and CDR2 is YYDKDF (reference sequence). The V end lost 4 bases, the J end lost 2 bases, and 14 bases lay between the germline ends. The CDR3 reads CATSTRTGRNTEAFF. The CDR3 nucleotides read TGTGCCACCAGCACACGAACAGGTCGCAACACTGAAGCTTTCTTT. The full variable domain, its missing parts supplied by reference TRBV15 and TRBJ1-1, is DAMVIQNPRYQVTQFGKPVTLSCSQTLNHNVMYWYQQKSSQAPKLLFHYYDKDFNNEADTPDNFQSRRPNTSFCFLDIRSPGLGDTAMYLCATSTRTGRNTEAFFGQGTRLTVV.

This clone was counted only a few times. The DNA for the CDR3 is TGTGCCAGCAGCGTAGGGACAGCGAACACTGAAGCTTTCTTT. Its protein is CASSVGTANTEAFF. The chain joins TRBV9 to TRBJ1-1; possible D gene TRBD1, 6 bases. The CDR3 is 14 amino acids. V lost 0 bases and J 1 base, leaving 7 bases between the germline ends. CDR1 and CDR2 from the germline V gene are SGDLS and YYNGEE.

The genes are TRBV10-3 and TRBJ2-5, with D maybe TRBD1 (6 bases). This CDR3 comprises 14 residues. From germline, CDR1 is ENHRY and CDR2 SYGVKD. V was pared by 3 bases and J by 3 bases, with 11 bases between. As DNA, the CDR3 is TGTGCCATCAGTGAAGGACAGCCTAAAGAGACCCAGTACTTC. Translating gives CAISEGQPKETQYF.

The chain recombines TRBV18 with TRBJ2-3; maybe TRBD1 (6 bases). The CDR3 consists of 17 residues. Germline CDR1 and CDR2: KGHSH and LQKENI. V lost 4 bases, J lost 3 bases, and 20 bases lay in between. In DNA, the CDR3 is TGTGCCAGCTCACAAAACTTGGGGGCGACCAGGACAGATACGCAGTATTTT. Its translation is CASSQNLGATRTDTQYF. Looking up the rest from reference TRBV18 and TRBJ2-3 gives the full variable domain: NAGVMQNPRHLVRRRGQEARLRCSPMKGHSHVYWYRQLPEEGLKFMVYLQKENIIDESGMPKERFSAEFPKEGPSILRIQQVVRGDSAAYFCASSQNLGATRTDTQYFGPGTRLTVL.

The chain joins TRBV7-3 to TRBJ1-1; 10 bases agree with TRBD1. The CDR3 is made up of 14 amino acids. V gave up 5 bases and J gave up 4 bases; unmatched junction bases: 4. The germline gives CDR1 SGHTA, CDR2 FQGTGA. CDR3 residues: CASSVTGGGTEAFF. CDR3 in DNA: TGTGCCAGCAGCGTGACAGGGGGCGGCACTGAAGCTTTCTTT.

This clone was detected once. The chain links TRBV5-1 to TRBJ2-3, with D perhaps matching TRBD1 (6 bases). The germline CDR1 and CDR2 sequences are SGHRS and YFSETQ. With 3 bases removed from V and 4 bases from J, the gap between germline ends came to 15 bases. This CDR3 has 15 residues. CDR3 region: CASSSSFSGADTQYF. For the CDR3, the DNA is TGCGCCAGCAGCTCGAGTTTCTCAGGGGCAGATACGCAGTATTTT. The entire variable domain, with the rest obtained from reference TRBV5-1 and TRBJ2-3, is as follows: KAGVTQTPRYLIKTRGQQVTLSCSPISGHRSVSWYQQTPGQGLQFLFEYFSETQRNKGNFPGRFSGRQFSNSRSEMNVSTLELGDSALYLCASSSSFSGADTQYFGPGTRLTVL.

The chain couples TRBV7-2 to TRBJ2-7; 7 positions match TRBD1. With 6 bases clipped from V and 4 bases from J, the junction kept 6 bases outside the gene matches. This CDR3 has 13 residues. Germline lookup yields CDR1 SGHTA and CDR2 FQGNSA. The DNA for the CDR3 is TGTGCCAGCAGGCGAGGGGGCGCTTACGAGCAGTACTTC. This translates into CASRRGGAYEQYF.

This chain links TRBV5-1 with TRBJ2-3; 8 bases are a match to TRBD2. This CDR3 is 16 amino acids long. Germline CDR1 reads SGHRS; CDR2 reads YFSETQ. The J segment lost 0 bases and the V segment lost 4 bases, leaving 7 bases of the junction unmatched. The CDR3 coding sequence is TGCGCCAGCAGCCCGAGCCCGGGAGGGAGCACAGATACGCAGTATTTT. Translating gives CASSPSPGGSTDTQYF.